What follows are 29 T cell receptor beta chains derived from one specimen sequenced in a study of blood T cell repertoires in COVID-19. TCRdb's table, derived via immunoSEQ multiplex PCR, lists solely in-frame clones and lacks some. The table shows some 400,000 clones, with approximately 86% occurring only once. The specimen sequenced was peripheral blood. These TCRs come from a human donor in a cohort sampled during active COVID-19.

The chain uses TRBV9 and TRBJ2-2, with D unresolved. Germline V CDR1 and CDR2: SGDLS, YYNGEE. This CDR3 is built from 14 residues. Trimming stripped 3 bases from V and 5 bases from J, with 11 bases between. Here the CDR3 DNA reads TGTGCCAGCAGCGCCACGCCCCAGACCGGGGAGCTGTTTTTT. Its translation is CASSATPQTGELFF.

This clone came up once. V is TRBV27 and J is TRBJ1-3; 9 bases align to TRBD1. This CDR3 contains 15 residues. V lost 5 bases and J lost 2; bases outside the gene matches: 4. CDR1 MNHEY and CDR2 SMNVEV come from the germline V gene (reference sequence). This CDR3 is CASSARQGAGNTIYF. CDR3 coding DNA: TGTGCCAGCAGTGCTCGACAGGGGGCTGGAAACACCATATATTTT.

The DNA for the CDR3 is TGTGCCAGCAGCTTGGAGGGTGCGGAGGTTGGCTATGGCTACACCTTC. It translates to CASSLEGAEVGYGYTF. The chain recombines TRBV5-4 with TRBJ1-2, with D hard to call. CDR3 length: 16 residues. The germline V gene encodes CDR1 SGHNT and CDR2 YYREEE (reference sequence). Between the trimmed V and J ends, which lost 0 bases and 4 bases, there was a span of 16 bases.

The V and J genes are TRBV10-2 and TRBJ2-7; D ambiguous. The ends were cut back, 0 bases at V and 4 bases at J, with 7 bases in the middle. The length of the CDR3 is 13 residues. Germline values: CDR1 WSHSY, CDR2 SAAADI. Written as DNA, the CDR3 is TGCGCCAGCAGTGAGTCGAGCGCATACGAGCAGTACTTC. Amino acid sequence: CASSESSAYEQYF.

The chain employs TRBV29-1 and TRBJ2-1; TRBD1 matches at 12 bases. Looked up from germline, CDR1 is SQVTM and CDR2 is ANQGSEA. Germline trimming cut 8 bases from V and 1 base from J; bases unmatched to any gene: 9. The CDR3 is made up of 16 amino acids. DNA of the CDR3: TGCAGCTCCGGGACAGGGGGCGAAAGGTCCTACAATGAGCAGTTCTTC. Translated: CSSGTGGERSYNEQFF.

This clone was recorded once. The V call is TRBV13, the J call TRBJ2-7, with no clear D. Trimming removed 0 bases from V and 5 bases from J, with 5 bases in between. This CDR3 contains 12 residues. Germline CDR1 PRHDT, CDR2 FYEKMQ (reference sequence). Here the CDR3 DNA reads TGTGCCAGCAGCTTAGGCAGCGACGAGCAGTACTTC. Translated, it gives CASSLGSDEQYF.

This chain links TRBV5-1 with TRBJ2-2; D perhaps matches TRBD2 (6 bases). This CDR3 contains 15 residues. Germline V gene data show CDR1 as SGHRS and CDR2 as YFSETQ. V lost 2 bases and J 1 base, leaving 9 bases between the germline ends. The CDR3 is CASSLGTLNTGELFF. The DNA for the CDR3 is TGCGCCAGCAGCTTAGGGACTCTGAACACCGGGGAGCTGTTTTTT. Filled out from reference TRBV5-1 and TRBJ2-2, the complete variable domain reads KAGVTQTPRYLIKTRGQQVTLSCSPISGHRSVSWYQQTPGQGLQFLFEYFSETQRNKGNFPGRFSGRQFSNSRSEMNVSTLELGDSALYLCASSLGTLNTGELFFGEGSRLTVL.

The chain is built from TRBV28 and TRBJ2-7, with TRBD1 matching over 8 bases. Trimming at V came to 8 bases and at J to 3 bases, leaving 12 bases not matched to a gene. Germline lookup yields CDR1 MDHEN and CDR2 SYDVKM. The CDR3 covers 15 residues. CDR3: CASRPPGQGLYEQYF. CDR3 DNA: TGTGCCAGCCGACCCCCCGGACAGGGCCTCTACGAGCAGTACTTC.

CDR3 coding DNA: TGTGCCAGCAGCCCCGGGGGACGGAGCTACGAGCAGTACTTC. This gives the protein CASSPGGRSYEQYF. The rearrangement uses TRBV9 and TRBJ2-7, with a tentative D call TRBD2 (6 bases). V lost 4 bases to trimming and J lost 3 bases, with 14 bases between them. The germline V gene has CDR1 SGDLS and CDR2 YYNGEE. The CDR3 is made up of 14 amino acids.

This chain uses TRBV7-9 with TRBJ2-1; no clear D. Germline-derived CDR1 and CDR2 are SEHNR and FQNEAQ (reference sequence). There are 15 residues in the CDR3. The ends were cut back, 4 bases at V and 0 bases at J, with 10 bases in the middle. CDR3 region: CASSSRGSSYNEQFF. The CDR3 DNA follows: TGTGCCAGCAGCTCCCGAGGCAGCTCCTACAATGAGCAGTTCTTC. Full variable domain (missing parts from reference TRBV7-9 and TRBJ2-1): DTGVSQNPRHKITKRGQNVTFRCDPISEHNRLYWYRQTLGQGPEFLTYFQNEAQLEKSRLLSDRFSAERPKGSFSTLEIQRTEQGDSAMYLCASSSRGSSYNEQFFGPGTRLTVL.

The CDR3 DNA reads as TGTGCCAGCAGGCCGACAGGGTCCCAATTGGGGGGCTACACCTTC. Protein: CASRPTGSQLGGYTF. The chain links TRBV28 to TRBJ1-2; 7 bases fit TRBD1. This CDR3 has 15 residues. CDR1 and CDR2 from the germline V gene are MDHEN and SYDVKM. With 6 bases clipped from V and 8 bases from J, the junction kept 15 bases outside the gene matches.

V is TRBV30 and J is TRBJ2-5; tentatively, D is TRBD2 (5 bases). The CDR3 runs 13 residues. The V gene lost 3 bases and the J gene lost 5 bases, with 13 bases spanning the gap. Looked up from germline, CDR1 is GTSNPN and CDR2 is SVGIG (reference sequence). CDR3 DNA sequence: TGTGCCTGGAGGAGAGGACTGGGGGAGACCCAGTACTTC. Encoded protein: CAWRRGLGETQYF.

This CDR3 reads CASSNSGGARETQYF. The CDR3 DNA reads as TGTGCCAGCAGCAATAGCGGGGGGGCCCGGGAGACCCAGTACTTC. The V and J genes are TRBV13 and TRBJ2-5, with 11 bases matching TRBD2. Germline CDR1 and CDR2: PRHDT and FYEKMQ (reference sequence). The CDR3 is 15 amino acids. Losses at the gene ends were 5 bases for V and 5 bases for J; bases not matched to a gene: 7.

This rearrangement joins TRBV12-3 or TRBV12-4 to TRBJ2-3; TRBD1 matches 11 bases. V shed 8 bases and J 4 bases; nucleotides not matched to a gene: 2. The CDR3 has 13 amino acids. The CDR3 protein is CASGQGASDTQYF. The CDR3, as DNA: TGTGCCAGCGGACAGGGGGCTTCAGATACGCAGTATTTT.

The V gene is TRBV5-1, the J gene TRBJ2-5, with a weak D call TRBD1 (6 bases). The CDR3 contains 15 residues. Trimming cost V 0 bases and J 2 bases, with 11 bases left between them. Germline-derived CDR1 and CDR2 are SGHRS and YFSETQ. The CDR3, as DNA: TGCGCCAGCAGCTTGGCCCAGCAGGGGCAAGAGACCCAGTACTTC. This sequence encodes CASSLAQQGQETQYF.

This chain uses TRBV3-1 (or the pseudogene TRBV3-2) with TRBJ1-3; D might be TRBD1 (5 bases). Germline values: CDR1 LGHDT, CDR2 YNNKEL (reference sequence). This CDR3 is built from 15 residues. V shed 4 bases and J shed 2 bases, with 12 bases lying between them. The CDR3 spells CASSRGEEPGNTIYF. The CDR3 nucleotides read TGTGCCAGCAGCCGGGGGGAGGAACCTGGAAACACCATATATTTT.

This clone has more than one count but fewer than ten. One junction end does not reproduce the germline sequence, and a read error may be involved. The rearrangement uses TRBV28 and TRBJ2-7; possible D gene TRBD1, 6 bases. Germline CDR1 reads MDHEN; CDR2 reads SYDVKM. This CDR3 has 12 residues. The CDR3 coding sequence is TGTGCCAGCAATATATACGGGACCCCAGGGGACTTC. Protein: CASNIYGTPGDF.

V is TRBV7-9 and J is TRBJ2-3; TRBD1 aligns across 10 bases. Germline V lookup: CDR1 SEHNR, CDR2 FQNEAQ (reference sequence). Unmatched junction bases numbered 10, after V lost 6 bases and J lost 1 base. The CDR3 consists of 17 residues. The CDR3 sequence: CASSYATGTGGTDTQYF. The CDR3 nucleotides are TGTGCCAGCAGTTACGCCACGGGGACAGGGGGCACAGATACGCAGTATTTT.

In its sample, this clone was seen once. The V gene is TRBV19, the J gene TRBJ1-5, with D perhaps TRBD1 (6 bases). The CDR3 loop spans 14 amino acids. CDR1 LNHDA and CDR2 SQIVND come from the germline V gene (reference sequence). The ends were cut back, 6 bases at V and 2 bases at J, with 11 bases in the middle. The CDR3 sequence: CASRSGQRNQPQHF. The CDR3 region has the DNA TGTGCCAGTAGATCTGGACAGCGCAATCAGCCCCAGCATTTT.

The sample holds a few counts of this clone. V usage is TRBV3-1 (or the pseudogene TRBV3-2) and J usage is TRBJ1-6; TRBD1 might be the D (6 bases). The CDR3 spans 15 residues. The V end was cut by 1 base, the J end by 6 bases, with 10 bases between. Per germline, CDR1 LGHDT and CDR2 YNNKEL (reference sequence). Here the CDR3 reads CASSQAGTSNSPLHF. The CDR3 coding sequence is TGTGCCAGCAGCCAAGCCGGGACAAGTAATTCACCCCTCCACTTT.

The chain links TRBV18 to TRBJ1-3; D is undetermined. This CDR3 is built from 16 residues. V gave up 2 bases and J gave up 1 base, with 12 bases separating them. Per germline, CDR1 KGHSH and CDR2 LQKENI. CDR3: CASSPISRESGNTIYF. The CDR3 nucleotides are TGTGCCAGCTCACCAATCTCGCGGGAGTCTGGAAACACCATATATTTT. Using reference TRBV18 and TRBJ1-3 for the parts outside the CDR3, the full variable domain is NAGVMQNPRHLVRRRGQEARLRCSPMKGHSHVYWYRQLPEEGLKFMVYLQKENIIDESGMPKERFSAEFPKEGPSILRIQQVVRGDSAAYFCASSPISRESGNTIYFGEGSWLTVV.

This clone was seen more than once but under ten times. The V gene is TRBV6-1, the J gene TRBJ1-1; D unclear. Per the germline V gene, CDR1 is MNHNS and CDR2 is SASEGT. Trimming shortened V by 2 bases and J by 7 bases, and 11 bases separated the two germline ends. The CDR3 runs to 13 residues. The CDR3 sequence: CASSELGEIEAFF. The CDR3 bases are TGTGCCAGCAGTGAATTGGGAGAAATTGAAGCTTTCTTT.

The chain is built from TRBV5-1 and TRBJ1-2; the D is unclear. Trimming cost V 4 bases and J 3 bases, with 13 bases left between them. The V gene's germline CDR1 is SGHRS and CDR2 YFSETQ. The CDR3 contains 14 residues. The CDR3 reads CASSLLRRDYGYTF. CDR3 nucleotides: TGCGCCAGCAGCCTGTTGAGGCGGGACTATGGCTACACCTTC.

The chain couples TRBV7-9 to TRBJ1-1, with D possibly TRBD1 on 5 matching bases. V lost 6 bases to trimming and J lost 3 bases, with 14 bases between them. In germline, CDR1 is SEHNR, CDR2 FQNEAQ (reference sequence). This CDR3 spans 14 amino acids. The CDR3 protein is CASSRTGLDTEAFF. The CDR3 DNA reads TGTGCCAGCAGTCGGACGGGACTGGACACTGAAGCTTTCTTT.

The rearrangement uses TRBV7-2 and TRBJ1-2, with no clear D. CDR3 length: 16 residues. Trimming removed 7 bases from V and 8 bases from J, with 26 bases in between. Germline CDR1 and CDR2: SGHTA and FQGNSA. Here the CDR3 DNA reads TGTGCCAGCACCCCATCCCCTGCCGAGGCCCTGGTGGGCTACACCTTC. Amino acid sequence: CASTPSPAEALVGYTF.

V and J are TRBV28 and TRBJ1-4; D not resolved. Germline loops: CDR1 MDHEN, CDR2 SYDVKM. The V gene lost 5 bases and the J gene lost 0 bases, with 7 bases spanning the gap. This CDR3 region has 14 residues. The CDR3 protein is CASSNSATNEKLFF. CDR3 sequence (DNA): TGTGCCAGCAGTAACAGTGCAACTAATGAAAAACTGTTTTTT.

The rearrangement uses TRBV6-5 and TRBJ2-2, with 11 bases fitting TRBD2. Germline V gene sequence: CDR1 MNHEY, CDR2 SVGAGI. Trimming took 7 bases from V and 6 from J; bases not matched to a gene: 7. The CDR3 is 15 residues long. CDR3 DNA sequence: TGTGCCAGCATCAAGACTAGCGGGGTACCCGGGGAGCTGTTTTTT. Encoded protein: CASIKTSGVPGELFF.

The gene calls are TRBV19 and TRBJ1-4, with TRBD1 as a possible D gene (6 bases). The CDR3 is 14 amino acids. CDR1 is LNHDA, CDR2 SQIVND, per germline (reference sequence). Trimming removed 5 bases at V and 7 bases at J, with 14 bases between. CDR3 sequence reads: CASSSDRFIEKLFF. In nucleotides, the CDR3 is TGTGCCAGTAGTTCGGACAGATTTATTGAAAAACTGTTTTTT.

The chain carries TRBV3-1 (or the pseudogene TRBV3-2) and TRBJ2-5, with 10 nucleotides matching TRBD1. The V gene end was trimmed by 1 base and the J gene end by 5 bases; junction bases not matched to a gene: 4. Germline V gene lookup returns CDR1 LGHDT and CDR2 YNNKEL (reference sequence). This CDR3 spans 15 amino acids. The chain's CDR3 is CASSQGDRGGETQYF. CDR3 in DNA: TGTGCCAGCAGCCAAGGGGACAGGGGAGGGGAGACCCAGTACTTC.